This TCR beta chain emerged from a study of T cells in narcolepsy. The overall study: Enrolled donors included narcolepsy type 1 or type 2 patients and healthy controls.

As regards this clone: Its antigen is as yet unknown.

The study, taken as a whole, reports: Reportedly, autoreactive clonotypes were serially detected in patients' blood but not controls'. Autoreactive HCRT-specific and TRIB2-specific clonotypes were marked in same-patient CSF-versus-blood CD4+ comparisons. No autoreactive T cell clone sequences appeared in some memory CD4+ repertoires.

Measured with immunoSEQ multiplex PCR; TCRdb has only the in-frame clones, and not every one. The table has tens of thousands of clones, 78% seen once. The sequenced material came from CD45RA- memory CD4+ T cells from PBMCs. This receptor was obtained from a human donor with narcolepsy.

CDR3 sequence reads: CASSLLTGDRGRLGGYTF. CDR3 coding DNA: TGTGCCAGCAGCTTACTTACCGGGGACAGGGGGCGCCTAGGTGGCTACACCTTC. The chain uses TRBV11-3 and TRBJ1-2; TRBD1 matches at 12 bases. The CDR3 has 18 amino acids. With 2 bases clipped from V and 7 bases from J, the junction kept 14 bases outside the gene matches. Per the germline V gene, CDR1 is SGHNT and CDR2 is YENEEA.